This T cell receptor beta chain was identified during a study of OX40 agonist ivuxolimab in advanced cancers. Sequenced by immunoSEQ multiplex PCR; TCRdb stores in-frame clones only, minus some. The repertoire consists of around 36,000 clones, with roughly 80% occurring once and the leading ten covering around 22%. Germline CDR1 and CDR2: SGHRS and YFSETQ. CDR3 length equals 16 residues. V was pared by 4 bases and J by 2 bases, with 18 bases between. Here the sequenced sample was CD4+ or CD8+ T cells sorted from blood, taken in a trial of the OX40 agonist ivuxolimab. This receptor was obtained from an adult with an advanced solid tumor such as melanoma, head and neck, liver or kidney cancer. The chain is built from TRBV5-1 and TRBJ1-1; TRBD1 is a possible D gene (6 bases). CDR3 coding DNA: TGCGCCAGCAGCCAGTATGGGGCACAGGGTAACACTGAAGCTTTCTTT. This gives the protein CASSQYGAQGNTEAFF.